These 23 T cell receptor beta chains share one sample of origin, sequenced in a study of shared clonotypes between healthy human individuals (dated by TCRdb to the early 2020s). Library construction relied on the immunoSEQ multiplex PCR assay. Imported from immuneACCESS, the table was reduced by TCRdb to in-frame sequences with V and J called. These copies leave out some clones; in studies compared against another copy, an unresolved V gene accounts for under half, and the cause of the remainder is not known. The sample includes roughly 2.5 million clones, with around 94% observed a single time. Of the sample, 0.14% falls within the top ten clones. The sequenced sample consisted of naive CD4+ T cells sorted from blood. According to the study, the label for this sample's cell subset or site signals: CD45RA+ positively selected. These receptors all come from a man between 18 and 35 years old in good health.

This rearrangement joins TRBV5-4 to TRBJ2-5, with 7 bases matching TRBD1. The CDR3 is made up of 13 amino acids. The germline CDR1 and CDR2 sequences are SGHNT and YYREEE (reference sequence). The ends lost 0 bases at V and 10 bases at J; junction bases unmatched: 6. CDR3 region: CASSLGQGQIQYF. The CDR3 region has the DNA TGTGCCAGCAGCTTGGGACAGGGCCAGATCCAGTACTTC.

The chain recombines TRBV10-1 with TRBJ2-1; the D gene is possibly TRBD2 (6 bases). Between the trimmed V and J ends, which lost 3 bases and 9 bases, there was a span of 12 bases. The length of the CDR3 is 13 residues. CDR1 is WNHNN and CDR2 is SYGVQD in the germline V gene (reference sequence). CDR3 sequence (DNA): TGCGCCAGCAGTGAAACGGGGAGGAGTGAGCAGTTCTTC. Residues: CASSETGRSEQFF.

The J gene is TRBJ2-2, the V gene TRBV5-6; D is ambiguous. From germline, CDR1 is SGHDT and CDR2 YYEEEE. The CDR3 covers 15 residues. With 1 base removed from V and 6 bases from J, the gap between germline ends came to 13 bases. Here the CDR3 reads CASSLPAETAGELFF. CDR3 DNA: TGTGCCAGCAGCTTGCCGGCCGAAACCGCCGGGGAGCTGTTTTTT.

The chain carries TRBV19 and TRBJ1-2; D may be TRBD1 (6 bases). In germline, CDR1 is LNHDA, CDR2 SQIVND (reference sequence). With 5 bases removed from V and 5 bases from J, the gap between germline ends came to 15 bases. This CDR3 has 14 residues. This CDR3 reads CASSGQGPRYGYTF. Here the CDR3 DNA reads TGTGCCAGTAGTGGGCAGGGGCCTCGGTATGGCTACACCTTC.

V and J are TRBV2 and TRBJ2-7; 8 bases agree with TRBD1. Trimming cost V 6 bases and J 6 bases; bases outside gene matches: 13. CDR1 is SNHLY, CDR2 FYNNEI, per germline. CDR3 length: 15 amino acids. CDR3 amino acids: CASSYETGVSTEQYF. In DNA form, the CDR3 reads TGTGCCAGCAGCTACGAGACAGGGGTCTCCACCGAGCAGTACTTC. Full variable domain (missing parts from reference TRBV2 and TRBJ2-7): EPEVTQTPSHQVTQMGQEVILRCVPISNHLYFYWYRQILGQKVEFLVSFYNNEISEKSEIFDDQFSVERPDGSNFTLKIRSTKLEDSAMYFCASSYETGVSTEQYFGPGTRLTVT.

The chain carries TRBV7-9 and TRBJ1-1; the D gene is possibly TRBD1 (5 bases). The CDR3 contains 14 residues. Germline CDR1 SEHNR, CDR2 FQNEAQ (reference sequence). V was shortened by 0 bases and J by 4 bases, with 9 bases between the two germline ends. The CDR3 DNA reads TGTGCCAGCAGCTTAGCGAAGGGGACCACTGAAGCTTTCTTT. Its protein product is CASSLAKGTTEAFF.

This clone was seen a single time. The chain combines TRBV10-1 with TRBJ2-5; 10 positions agree with TRBD2. With 2 bases clipped from V and 5 bases from J, the junction kept 5 bases outside the gene matches. Germline V lookup: CDR1 WNHNN, CDR2 SYGVQD (reference sequence). The CDR3 is made up of 15 amino acids. The CDR3 DNA reads as TGCGCCAGCAGTGAGAGCCTAGCGGGAGTGGAGACCCAGTACTTC. It encodes CASSESLAGVETQYF.

The CDR3 DNA is TGTGCCAGCAGCCGTCGCTTTGGGGGAGAGTTTTACAATGAGCAGTTCTTC. Translating it yields CASSRRFGGEFYNEQFF. This chain uses TRBV7-9 with TRBJ2-1; possibly TRBD1 or TRBD2 for D (5 bases each). V lost 5 bases and J lost 4, with 21 bases in between. This CDR3 contains 17 residues. Germline values: CDR1 SEHNR, CDR2 FQNEAQ (reference sequence).

This rearrangement joins TRBV30 to TRBJ2-4, with D possibly matching TRBD1 (6 bases). The CDR3 runs 13 residues. V was clipped by 5 bases and J by 2 bases, with 10 bases between them. From germline, CDR1 is GTSNPN and CDR2 SVGIG (reference sequence). Here the CDR3 reads CAWEGGTKNIQYF. CDR3 DNA: TGTGCCTGGGAAGGGGGAACCAAAAACATTCAGTACTTC. The whole variable domain, filled in from reference TRBV30 and TRBJ2-4, reads SQTIHQWPATLVQPVGSPLSLECTVEGTSNPNLYWYRQAAGRGLQLLFYSVGIGQISSEVPQNLSASRPQDRQFILSSKKLLLSDSGFYLCAWEGGTKNIQYFGAGTRLSVL.

The V and J genes are TRBV6-5 and TRBJ2-2; the D gene is possibly TRBD1 (6 bases). Germline V gene sequence: CDR1 MNHEY, CDR2 SVGAGI. V was shortened by 2 bases and J by 6 bases, with 13 bases between the two germline ends. The CDR3 totals 15 residues. This CDR3 is CASSYRGQTPGELFF. CDR3 nucleotide sequence: TGTGCCAGCAGTTACCGGGGACAAACACCCGGGGAGCTGTTTTTT.

A few counts support this clone. This chain uses TRBV6-1 with TRBJ1-5, with D possibly TRBD1 on 5 matching bases. The CDR3 is made up of 15 amino acids. Germline loops: CDR1 MNHNS, CDR2 SASEGT. V was clipped by 4 bases and J by 2 bases, with 12 bases between them. CDR3 loop: CASSGGGARNQPQHF. The CDR3 DNA follows: TGTGCCAGCAGTGGGGGCGGGGCCCGCAATCAGCCCCAGCATTTT.

The chain employs TRBV30 and TRBJ2-4; D ambiguous. The ends were cut back, 4 bases at V and 0 bases at J, with 7 bases in the middle. The V gene's germline CDR1 is GTSNPN and CDR2 SVGIG (reference sequence). This CDR3 has 13 amino acids. CDR3 sequence: CAWKVLAKNIQYF. The CDR3 DNA reads TGTGCCTGGAAAGTTCTAGCCAAAAACATTCAGTACTTC.

The chain is built from TRBV11-3 and TRBJ2-3, with unresolved D. V was trimmed by 5 bases and J by 3 bases, leaving 6 bases between them. Germline values: CDR1 SGHNT, CDR2 YENEEA. This CDR3 spans 12 amino acids. CDR3 DNA: TGTGCCAGCAGCATAAGAACAGATACGCAGTATTTT. This encodes CASSIRTDTQYF.

As DNA, the CDR3 is TGCAGCGTCCTCCAGGGGACGGGAACCTACGAGCAGTACTTC. This gives the protein CSVLQGTGTYEQYF. V usage is TRBV29-1 and J usage is TRBJ2-7, with a tentative D call TRBD1 (6 bases). CDR3 length: 14 residues. V shed 6 bases and J shed 2 bases, with 17 bases lying between them. Per the germline V gene, CDR1 is SQVTM and CDR2 is ANQGSEA.

This sequence joins TRBV5-1 and TRBJ1-1, with no clear D. Germline values: CDR1 SGHRS, CDR2 YFSETQ. The ends were cut back, 4 bases at V and 2 bases at J, with 15 bases in the middle. The CDR3 has 15 amino acids. The CDR3 here is CASSLRLLGNTEAFF. CDR3 nucleotide sequence: TGCGCCAGCAGCCTCAGGCTTTTAGGCAACACTGAAGCTTTCTTT.

This chain joins TRBV5-6 and TRBJ2-2; D not resolved. The germline CDR1 and CDR2 sequences are SGHDT and YYEEEE. Trimming shortened V by 2 bases and J by 6 bases, and 17 bases separated the two germline ends. This CDR3 has 16 amino acids. CDR3 region: CASSFRLVSKAGELFF. Written as DNA, the CDR3 is TGTGCCAGCAGCTTTCGGTTGGTTAGCAAGGCCGGGGAGCTGTTTTTT.

J is TRBJ2-7 and V is TRBV4-1; 9 bases map to TRBD1. Germline V gene data show CDR1 as MGHRA and CDR2 as YSYEKL. Germline trimming cut 2 bases from V and 3 bases from J; bases unmatched to any gene: 5. CDR3 length: 15 residues. CDR3 in DNA: TGCGCCAGCAGCCAACCGAGGGACAGGGTCTACGAGCAGTACTTC. Translation gives CASSQPRDRVYEQYF.

A note on this clone: The sample has other DNA sequences that encode this CDR3 too. CDR3 sequence (DNA): TGTGCCAGCAGTTACCTCGAGAATTCACCCCTCCACTTT. Translation: CASSYLENSPLHF. The chain combines TRBV6-6 with TRBJ1-6; D gene unclear. This CDR3 is 13 amino acids long. Germline CDR1 MNHNY, CDR2 SVGAGI (reference sequence). V lost 2 bases to trimming and J lost 7 bases, with 6 bases between them.

This clone was observed a single time. This chain connects TRBV2 to TRBJ1-6; TRBD1 might be the D (5 bases). V was pared by 8 bases and J by 10 bases, with 12 bases between. Germline loops: CDR1 SNHLY, CDR2 FYNNEI. The CDR3 contains 12 residues. The CDR3 sequence is CASGGDGSPLHF. Written as DNA, the CDR3 is TGTGCCAGCGGGGGTGATGGCTCACCCCTCCACTTT.

CDR3 nucleotide sequence: TGTGCCAGCAGCGTAGGAGCCCCGTCGACATACGAGCAGTACTTC. This codes for CASSVGAPSTYEQYF. The chain carries TRBV9 and TRBJ2-7; D unclear. Germline CDR1 is SGDLS and CDR2 is YYNGEE. CDR3 length: 15 amino acids. Trimming removed 0 bases from V and 4 bases from J, with 14 bases in between.

The chain recombines TRBV5-6 with TRBJ2-1; D call uncertain. CDR3 size: 17 residues. The germline V and J ends were trimmed by 4 bases and 3 bases, with 20 bases remaining between them. Germline assignment: CDR1 SGHDT and CDR2 YYEEEE. The chain's CDR3 is CASSPPGLQLFYNEQFF. CDR3 DNA: TGTGCCAGCAGCCCCCCCGGGCTACAGCTCTTCTACAATGAGCAGTTCTTC.

The chain carries TRBV30 and TRBJ1-5, with no clear D. The V gene lost 2 bases and the J gene lost 3 bases, with 8 bases spanning the gap. The CDR3 is 13 amino acids. Per germline, CDR1 GTSNPN and CDR2 SVGIG (reference sequence). The chain's CDR3 is CAWSTQINQPQHF. CDR3 DNA sequence: TGTGCCTGGAGTACGCAGATCAATCAGCCCCAGCATTTT. Combining the CDR3 with reference TRBV30 and TRBJ1-5 gives the whole variable domain SQTIHQWPATLVQPVGSPLSLECTVEGTSNPNLYWYRQAAGRGLQLLFYSVGIGQISSEVPQNLSASRPQDRQFILSSKKLLLSDSGFYLCAWSTQINQPQHFGDGTRLSIL.

A note on this clone: Other nucleotide sequences in the sample specify the same CDR3. The gene calls are TRBV7-2 and TRBJ2-5; D remains ambiguous. The CDR3 covers 11 residues. The ends were cut back, 1 base at V and 5 bases at J, with 2 bases in the middle. Germline values: CDR1 SGHTA, CDR2 FQGNSA. CDR3 region: CASSLVETQYF. The CDR3 nucleotides are TGTGCCAGCAGCTTAGTCGAGACCCAGTACTTC.